This is a list of T cell receptor beta chains from one sample in a study of T cell responses to AZD1222 COVID-19 vaccine. The method was immunoSEQ multiplex PCR; TCRdb's version includes in-frame clones alone and lacks a portion of them. This sample has about 150,000 clones, with approximately 85% found just once. This specimen was peripheral blood, taken on day 0 of AZD1222 vaccination. These receptors came from an adult in good health. Each CDR3 is given with its conserved first and last residue. The D gene is left open where the match is weak. Size values are once, few and many counts, or a class for expanded clones, and some rows have none.

size	length	V	D	J	DNA	CDR3
once	14	TRBV5-4	-	TRBJ2-2	TGTGCCAGCAGCCCCGTAGTTGACACCGGGGAGCTGTTTTTT	CASSPVVDTGELFF
-	14	TRBV6-6	TRBD1	TRBJ2-2	TGTGCCAGCAAGGGACAGTCGAACACCGGGGAGCTGTTTTTT	CASKGQSNTGELFF
-	14	TRBV5-1	-	TRBJ1-1	TGCGCCAGCAGCCCCGAACCTCCGAACACTGAAGCTTTCTTT	CASSPEPPNTEAFF
-	14	TRBV6-4	TRBD2	TRBJ2-3	TGTGCCAGCAGTGAGCGGGGGAGCACAGATACGCAGTATTTT	CASSERGSTDTQYF
-	12	TRBV10-3	-	TRBJ1-4	TGTGCCATCAGTGATACTAATGAAAAACTGTTTTTT	CAISDTNEKLFF
once	15	TRBV4-2	-	TRBJ1-4	TGTGCCAGCAGCCAGACTTGGGCCTATAATGAAAAACTGTTTTTT	CASSQTWAYNEKLFF
-	15	TRBV5-1	-	TRBJ1-6	TGCGCCAGCAGCTTGGCCACAGGAAACAATTCACCCCTCCACTTT	CASSLATGNNSPLHF
-	14	TRBV19	-	TRBJ2-1	TGTGCCAGTAGTATCTTGGGACCCGCTACGGAACAGTTCTTC	CASSILGPATEQFF
-	12	TRBV6-1	-	TRBJ2-7	TGTGCCAGCAGTGAATCAGTCTCGGCGCAGTACTTC	CASSESVSAQYF
-	16	TRBV4-2	-	TRBJ2-5	TGTGCCAGCAGCCAAGGGGTAGCGGAGAGCGGGGAGACCCAGTACTTC	CASSQGVAESGETQYF
-	16	TRBV6-2/TRBV6-3	-	TRBJ1-1	TGTGCCAGCAGTTACGGCCCCCGGGGCCAGGCCACTGAAGCTTTCTTT	CASSYGPRGQATEAFF
-	14	TRBV2	-	TRBJ1-2	TGTGCCAGCATCGGGAGGGGTAGTAACTATGGCTACACCTTC	CASIGRGSNYGYTF
-	15	TRBV18	-	TRBJ1-5	TGTGCCAGCTCACCAGGCTTGGACCCAAATCAGCCCCAGCATTTT	CASSPGLDPNQPQHF
-	16	TRBV30	TRBD1	TRBJ1-6	TGTGCCTGGAGTAAACAGGGGGCGCTATTACAGTCACCCCTCCACTTT	CAWSKQGALLQSPLHF
-	17	TRBV11-2	-	TRBJ1-1	TGTGCCAGCAGCTTAGATCCAGGGAGGTGGACGAACACTGAAGCTTTCTTT	CASSLDPGRWTNTEAFF
-	14	TRBV2	TRBD1	TRBJ1-5	TGTGCCAGCAGAGAACAGGGGGGCAATCAGCCCCAGCATTTT	CASREQGGNQPQHF
once	14	TRBV7-9	TRBD1	TRBJ1-1	TGTGCCAGCAGCCGACCAGGGGGAAGCACTGAAGCTTTCTTT	CASSRPGGSTEAFF